This TCR beta chain was recorded in a study of blood T cell repertoires in COVID-19. Study-wide background: Material from acute and convalescent COVID-19 was sourced from the United States, Italy and Spain. In each case, the material was cDNA or gDNA derived from T cells, B-cell-depleted T cells, or PBMCs.

The CDR3 has 14 amino acids. V lost 5 bases and J lost 5; bases outside the gene matches: 7. Germline V gene sequence: CDR1 ENHRY, CDR2 SYGVKD. The assay was immunoSEQ multiplex PCR, and TCRdb's table has in-frame clones only and misses some. The sample has some 180,000 clones, more than 85% seen once. The V and J genes are TRBV10-3 and TRBJ2-5, with 8 bases aligning to TRBD2. The source of this sequence is a woman aged 80 or over with COVID-19, enrolled during active disease. The sample was peripheral blood. The CDR3 is CAISQAGVLETQYF. CDR3 DNA: TGTGCCATCAGTCAAGCGGGAGTGCTGGAGACCCAGTACTTC.